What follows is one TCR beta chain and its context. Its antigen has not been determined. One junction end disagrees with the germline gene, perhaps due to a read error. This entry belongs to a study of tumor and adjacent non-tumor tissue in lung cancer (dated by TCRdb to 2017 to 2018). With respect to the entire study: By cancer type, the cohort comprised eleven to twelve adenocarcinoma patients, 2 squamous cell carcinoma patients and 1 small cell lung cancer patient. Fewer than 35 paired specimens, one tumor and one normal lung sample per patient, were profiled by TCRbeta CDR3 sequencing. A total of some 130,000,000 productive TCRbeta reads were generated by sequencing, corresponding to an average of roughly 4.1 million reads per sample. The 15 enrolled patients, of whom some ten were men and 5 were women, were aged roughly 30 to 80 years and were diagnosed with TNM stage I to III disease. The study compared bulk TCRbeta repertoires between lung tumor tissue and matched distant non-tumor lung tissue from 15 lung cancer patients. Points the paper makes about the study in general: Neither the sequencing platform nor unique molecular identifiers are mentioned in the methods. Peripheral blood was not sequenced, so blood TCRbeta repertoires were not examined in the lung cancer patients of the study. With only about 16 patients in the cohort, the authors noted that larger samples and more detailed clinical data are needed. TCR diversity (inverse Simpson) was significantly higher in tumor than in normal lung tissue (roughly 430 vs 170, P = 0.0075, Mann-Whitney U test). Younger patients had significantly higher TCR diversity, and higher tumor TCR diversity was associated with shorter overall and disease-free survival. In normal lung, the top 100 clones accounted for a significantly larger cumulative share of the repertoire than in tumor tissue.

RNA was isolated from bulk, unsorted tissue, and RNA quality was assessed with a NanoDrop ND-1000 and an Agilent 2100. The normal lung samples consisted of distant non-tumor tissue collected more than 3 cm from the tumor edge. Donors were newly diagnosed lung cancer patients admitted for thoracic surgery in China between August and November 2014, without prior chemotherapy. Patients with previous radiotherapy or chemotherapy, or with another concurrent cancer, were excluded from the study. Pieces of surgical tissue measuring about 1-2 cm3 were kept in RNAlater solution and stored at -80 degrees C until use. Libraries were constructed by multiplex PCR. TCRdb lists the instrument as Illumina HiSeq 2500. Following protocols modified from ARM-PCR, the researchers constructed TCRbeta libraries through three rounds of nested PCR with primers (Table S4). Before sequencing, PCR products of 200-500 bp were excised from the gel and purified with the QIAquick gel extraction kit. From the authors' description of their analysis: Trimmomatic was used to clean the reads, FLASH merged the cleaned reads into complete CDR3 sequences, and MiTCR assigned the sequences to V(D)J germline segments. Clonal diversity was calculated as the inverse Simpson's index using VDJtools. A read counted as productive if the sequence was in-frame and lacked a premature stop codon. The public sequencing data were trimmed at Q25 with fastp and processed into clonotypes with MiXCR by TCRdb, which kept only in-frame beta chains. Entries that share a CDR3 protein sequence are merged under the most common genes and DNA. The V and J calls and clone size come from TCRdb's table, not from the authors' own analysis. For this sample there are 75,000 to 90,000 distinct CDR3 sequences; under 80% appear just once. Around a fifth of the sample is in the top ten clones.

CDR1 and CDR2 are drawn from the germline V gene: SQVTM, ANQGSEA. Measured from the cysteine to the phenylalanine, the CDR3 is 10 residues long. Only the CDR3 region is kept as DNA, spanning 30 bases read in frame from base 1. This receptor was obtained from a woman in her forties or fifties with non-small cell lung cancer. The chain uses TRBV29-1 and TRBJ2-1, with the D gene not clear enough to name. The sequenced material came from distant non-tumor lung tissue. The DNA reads TGCAGCGTTGATGTAAATGAGCAGTTCTTT. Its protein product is CSVDVNEQFF.